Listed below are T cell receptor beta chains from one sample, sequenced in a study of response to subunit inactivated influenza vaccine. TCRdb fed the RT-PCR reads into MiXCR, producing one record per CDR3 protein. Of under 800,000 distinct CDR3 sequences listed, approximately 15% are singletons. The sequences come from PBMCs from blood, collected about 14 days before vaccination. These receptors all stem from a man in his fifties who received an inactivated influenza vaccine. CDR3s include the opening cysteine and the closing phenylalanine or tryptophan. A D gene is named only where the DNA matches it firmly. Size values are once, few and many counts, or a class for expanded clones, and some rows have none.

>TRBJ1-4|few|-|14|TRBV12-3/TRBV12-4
TGTGCCAGCAGGCCCGGGAACCAAGGAGGGAGGCTGTTTTTT
CASRPGNQGGRLFF
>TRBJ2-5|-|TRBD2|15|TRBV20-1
TGCAGTGCTAGAGATATAAGGGACTATCAAGAGACCCAGTACTTC
CSARDIRDYQETQYF
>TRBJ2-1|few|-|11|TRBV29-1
TGCAGCGTTGTTACGGCTAATGAGCAGTTCTTC
CSVVTANEQFF
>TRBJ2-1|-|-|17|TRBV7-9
TGTGCCAGCAGCTTACCCCTCGCCGGGACCAACGACAATGAGCAGTTCTTC
CASSLPLAGTNDNEQFF
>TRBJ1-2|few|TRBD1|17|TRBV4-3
TGCGCCAGCAGCCCTGACCCGACAGGGGGGGGTAGGTATGGCTACACCTTC
CASSPDPTGGGRYGYTF
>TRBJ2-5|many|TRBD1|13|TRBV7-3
TGTGCCAGCTCGCGACAGGGCGAGGAGACCCAGTACTTC
CASSRQGEETQYF
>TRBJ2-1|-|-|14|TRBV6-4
TGTGCCAGCAGTTACACCCGGGGCTACAATGAGCAGTTCTTC
CASSYTRGYNEQFF
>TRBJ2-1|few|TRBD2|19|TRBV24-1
TGTGCCACCAGTGATACCGGGAGGGCCGGAGGTTTCTCCTACAATGAGCAGTTCTTC
CATSDTGRAGGFSYNEQFF
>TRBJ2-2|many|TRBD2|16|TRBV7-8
TGTGCCAGCAGTTTACTAGCGGGGGGGAACACCGGGGAGCTGTTTTTT
CASSLLAGGNTGELFF
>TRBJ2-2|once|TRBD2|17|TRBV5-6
TGTGCCAGCACCCTGGGGCAGCGGGGGGCGGACACCGGGGAGCTGTTTTTT
CASTLGQRGADTGELFF
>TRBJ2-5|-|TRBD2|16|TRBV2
TGTGCCAGCCGGGGACTAGCTTGGGCAAAGGAAGAGACCCAGTACTTC
CASRGLAWAKEETQYF
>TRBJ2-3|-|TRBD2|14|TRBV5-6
TGTGCCAGCATTGCTAGCGGGGGGTTCTATACGCAGTATTTT
CASIASGGFYTQYF
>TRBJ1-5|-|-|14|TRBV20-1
TGCAGTGCGACAGATACAGGCAGCAATCAGCCCCAGCATTTT
CSATDTGSNQPQHF
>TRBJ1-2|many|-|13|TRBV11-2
TGTGCCAGCGGCGATACAGGGTTTTTTGATTACACCTTC
CASGDTGFFDYTF
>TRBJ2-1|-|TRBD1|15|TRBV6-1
TGTGCCAGCACACCAACAGGACAGGGCTACAATGAGCAGTTCTTC
CASTPTGQGYNEQFF
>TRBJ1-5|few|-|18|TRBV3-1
TGTGCCAGCAGCCAAGCTGGACAGCAATTTAATAGCAATCAGCCCCAGCATTTT
CASSQAGQQFNSNQPQHF
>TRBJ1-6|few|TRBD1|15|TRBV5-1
TGCGCCAGCAGCGCCGGGACAGTGTCTGGTTCACCCCTCCACTTT
CASSAGTVSGSPLHF
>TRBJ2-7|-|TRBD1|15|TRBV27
TGTGCCAGCAGCGTAGACAGGGTAAGGTCCTACCAGCAGTACTTC
CASSVDRVRSYQQYF
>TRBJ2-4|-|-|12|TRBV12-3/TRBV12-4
TGTGCCAGCAGTTTCGGGGTTAACATTCAGTACTTC
CASSFGVNIQYF
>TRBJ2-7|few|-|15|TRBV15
TGTGCCACCAGCTCAGAACCAGTCGAGGGCTACGAGCAGTACTTC
CATSSEPVEGYEQYF
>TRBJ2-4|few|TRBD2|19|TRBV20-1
TGCAGTGCTAGCCGCCTGACTAGCGGGAGACTACTAGCCAAAAACATTCAGTACTTC
CSASRLTSGRLLAKNIQYF
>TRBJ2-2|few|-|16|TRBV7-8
TGTGCCAGCAGCTTACCGGCTGTTGGAAACACCGGGGAGCTGTTTTTT
CASSLPAVGNTGELFF
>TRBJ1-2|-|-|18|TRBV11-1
TGTGCCAGCAGCCCCCGACTCACCTTTGACAGACCTAACTATGGCTACACCTTC
CASSPRLTFDRPNYGYTF
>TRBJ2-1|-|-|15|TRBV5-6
TGTGCCAGCAGCTGGGATTGGGAGGACTACAATGAGCAGTTCTTC
CASSWDWEDYNEQFF
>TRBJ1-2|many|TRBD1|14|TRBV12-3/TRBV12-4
TGTGCCAGCAGTTCGTCGACAGGGTGGGAAGGCTACACCTTC
CASSSSTGWEGYTF
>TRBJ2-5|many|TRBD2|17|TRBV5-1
TGCGCCAGCAACCCGGGACTAGCGGGACCATATCAAGAGACCCAGTACTTC
CASNPGLAGPYQETQYF
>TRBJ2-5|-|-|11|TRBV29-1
TGCAGCGTTGAATTCGGGGAGACCCAGTACTTC
CSVEFGETQYF
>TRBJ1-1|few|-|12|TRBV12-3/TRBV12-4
TGTGCCAGCAGCCTTACCGCCATGAGGGGTTTCTTT
CASSLTAMRGFF
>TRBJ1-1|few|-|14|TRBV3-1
TGTGCCAGCAGCCCCCGTCAATACCGGACTGAAGCTTTCTTT
CASSPRQYRTEAFF
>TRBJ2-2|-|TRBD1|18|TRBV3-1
TGTGCCAGCAGCCAATGGGCCCCGACAGGGGCGAACACCGGGGAGCTGTTTTTT
CASSQWAPTGANTGELFF
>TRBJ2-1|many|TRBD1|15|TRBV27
TGTGCCAGCAGTTCCTCGACAGGGTCCTACAATGAGCAGTTCTTC
CASSSSTGSYNEQFF
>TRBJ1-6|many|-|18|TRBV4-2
TGTGCCAGCAGCCAAGATTTTAGGAGCAGCTCCTATAATTCACCCCTCCACTTT
CASSQDFRSSSYNSPLHF
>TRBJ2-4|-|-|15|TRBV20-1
TGCAGTGCTAGAGATGGGGACAAAACGAAAAACATTCAGTACTTC
CSARDGDKTKNIQYF
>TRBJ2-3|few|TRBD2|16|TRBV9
TGTGCCAGCAGCGTCGCAGCGGGGGGCCAGGCAGATACGCAGTATTTT
CASSVAAGGQADTQYF
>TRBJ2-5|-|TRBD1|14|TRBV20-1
TGCAGTGCTACCTCCGGACAGGGACAAGAGACCCAGTACTTC
CSATSGQGQETQYF
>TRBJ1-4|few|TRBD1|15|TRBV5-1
TGCGCCAGCAGTTCCCAGCAGGGGGGTAGTGAAAAACTGTTTTTT
CASSSQQGGSEKLFF
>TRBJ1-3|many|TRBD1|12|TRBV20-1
TGCAGTGCCGTACAGGGGCGAAACACCATATATTTT
CSAVQGRNTIYF
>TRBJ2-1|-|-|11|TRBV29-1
TGCAGCGTTTACGGGGGCTATGAGCAGTTCTTC
CSVYGGYEQFF
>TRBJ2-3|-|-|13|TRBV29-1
TGCAGCGTTGAAGGGCCCGGCGGGGATACGCAGTATTTT
CSVEGPGGDTQYF
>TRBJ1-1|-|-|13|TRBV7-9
TGTGCCAGCAGCTTATATGTCGAGGGGGAAGCTTTCTTT
CASSLYVEGEAFF
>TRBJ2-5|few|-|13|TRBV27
TGTGCCAGCAGTTTATCTGCCTTGGAGACCCAGTACTTC
CASSLSALETQYF
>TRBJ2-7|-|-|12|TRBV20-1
TGCAGTGCTAGACGCGGCTCCTACGAGCAGTACTTC
CSARRGSYEQYF
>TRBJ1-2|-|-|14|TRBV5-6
TGTGCCAGCAATCCGACGGGGGGCCACTATGGCTACACCTTC
CASNPTGGHYGYTF
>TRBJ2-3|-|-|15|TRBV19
TGTGCCAGTAGTATCCGGGACGCCAGCACAGATACGCAGTATTTT
CASSIRDASTDTQYF
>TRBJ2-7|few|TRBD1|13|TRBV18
TGTGCCAGCTCACATCTGACAGGGAGCGAGCAGTACTTC
CASSHLTGSEQYF
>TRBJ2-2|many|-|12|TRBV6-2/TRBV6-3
TGTGCCAGCAGTGCTGGGGCCGGGGAGCTGTTTTTT
CASSAGAGELFF
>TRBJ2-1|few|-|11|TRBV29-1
TGCAGCGTAATTATCTACAATGAGCAGTTCTTC
CSVIIYNEQFF
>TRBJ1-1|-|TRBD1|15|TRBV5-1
TGCGCCAGCAGCTCCGCACAGGGGGGACACACTGAAGCTTTCTTT
CASSSAQGGHTEAFF
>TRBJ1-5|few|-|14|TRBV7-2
TGTGCCAGCAGAGCAGACAGGCACAATCAGCCCCAGCATTTT
CASRADRHNQPQHF
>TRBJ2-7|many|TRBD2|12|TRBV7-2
TGTGCCAGCAGCTCGGGACTATACGAGCAGTACTTC
CASSSGLYEQYF
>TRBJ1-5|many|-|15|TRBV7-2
TGTGCCAGCAGCCCCGAAAGGGGGTGGGGTCAGCCCCAGCATTTT
CASSPERGWGQPQHF